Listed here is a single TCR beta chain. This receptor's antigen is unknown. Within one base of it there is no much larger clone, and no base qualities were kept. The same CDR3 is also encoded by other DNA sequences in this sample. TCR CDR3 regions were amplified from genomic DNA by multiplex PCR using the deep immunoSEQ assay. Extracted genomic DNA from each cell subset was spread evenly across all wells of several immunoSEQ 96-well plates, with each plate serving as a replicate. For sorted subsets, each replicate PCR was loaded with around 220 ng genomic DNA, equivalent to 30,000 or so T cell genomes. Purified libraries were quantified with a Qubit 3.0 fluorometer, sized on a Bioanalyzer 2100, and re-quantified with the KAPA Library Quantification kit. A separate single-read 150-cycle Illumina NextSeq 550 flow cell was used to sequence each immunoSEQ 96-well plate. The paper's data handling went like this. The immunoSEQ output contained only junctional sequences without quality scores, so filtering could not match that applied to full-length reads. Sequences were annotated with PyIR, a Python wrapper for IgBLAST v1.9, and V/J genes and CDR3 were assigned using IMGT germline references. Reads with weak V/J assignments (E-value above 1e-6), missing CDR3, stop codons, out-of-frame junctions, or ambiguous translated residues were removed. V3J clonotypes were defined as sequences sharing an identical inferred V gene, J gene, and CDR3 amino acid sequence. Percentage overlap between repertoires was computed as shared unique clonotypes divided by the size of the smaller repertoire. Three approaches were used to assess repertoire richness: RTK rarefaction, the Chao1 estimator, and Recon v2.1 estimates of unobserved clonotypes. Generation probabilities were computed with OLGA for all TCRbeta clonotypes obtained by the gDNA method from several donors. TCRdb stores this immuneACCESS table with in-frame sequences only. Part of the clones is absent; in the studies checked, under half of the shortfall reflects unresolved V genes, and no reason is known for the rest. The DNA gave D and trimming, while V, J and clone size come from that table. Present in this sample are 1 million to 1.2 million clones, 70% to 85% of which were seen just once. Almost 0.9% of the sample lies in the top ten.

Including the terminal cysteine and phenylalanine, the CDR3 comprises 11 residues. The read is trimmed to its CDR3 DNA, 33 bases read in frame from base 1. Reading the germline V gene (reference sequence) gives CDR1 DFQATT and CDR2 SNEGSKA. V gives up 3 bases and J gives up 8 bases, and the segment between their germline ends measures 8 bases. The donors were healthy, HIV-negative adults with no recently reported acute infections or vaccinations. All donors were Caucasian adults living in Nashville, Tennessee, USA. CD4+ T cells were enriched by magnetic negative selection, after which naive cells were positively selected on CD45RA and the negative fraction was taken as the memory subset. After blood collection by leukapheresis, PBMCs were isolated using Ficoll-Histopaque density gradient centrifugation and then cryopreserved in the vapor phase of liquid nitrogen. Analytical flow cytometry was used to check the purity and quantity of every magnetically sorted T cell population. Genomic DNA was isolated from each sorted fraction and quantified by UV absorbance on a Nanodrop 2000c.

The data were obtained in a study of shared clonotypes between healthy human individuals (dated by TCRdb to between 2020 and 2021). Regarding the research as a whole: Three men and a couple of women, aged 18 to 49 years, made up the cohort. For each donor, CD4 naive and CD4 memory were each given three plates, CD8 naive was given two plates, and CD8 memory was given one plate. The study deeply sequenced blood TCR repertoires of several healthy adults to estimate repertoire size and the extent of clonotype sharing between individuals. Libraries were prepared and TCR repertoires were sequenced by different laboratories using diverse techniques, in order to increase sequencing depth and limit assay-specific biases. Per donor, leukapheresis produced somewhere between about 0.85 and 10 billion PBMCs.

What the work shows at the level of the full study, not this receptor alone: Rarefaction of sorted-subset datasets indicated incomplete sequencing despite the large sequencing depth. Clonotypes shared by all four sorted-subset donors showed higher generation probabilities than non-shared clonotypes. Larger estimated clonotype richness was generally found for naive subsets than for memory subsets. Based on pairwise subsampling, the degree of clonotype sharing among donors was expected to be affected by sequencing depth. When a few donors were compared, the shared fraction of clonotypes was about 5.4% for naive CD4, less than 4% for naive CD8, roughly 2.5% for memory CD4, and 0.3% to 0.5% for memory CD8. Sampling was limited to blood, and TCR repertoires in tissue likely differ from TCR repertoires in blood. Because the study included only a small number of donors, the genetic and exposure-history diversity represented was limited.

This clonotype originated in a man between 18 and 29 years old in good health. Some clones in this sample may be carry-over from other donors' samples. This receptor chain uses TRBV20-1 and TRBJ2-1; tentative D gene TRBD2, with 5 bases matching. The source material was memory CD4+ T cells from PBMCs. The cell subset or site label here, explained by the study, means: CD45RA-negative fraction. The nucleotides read TGCAGTGCTAGTCGGCGGGATGAGCAGTTCTTC. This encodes CSASRRDEQFF.